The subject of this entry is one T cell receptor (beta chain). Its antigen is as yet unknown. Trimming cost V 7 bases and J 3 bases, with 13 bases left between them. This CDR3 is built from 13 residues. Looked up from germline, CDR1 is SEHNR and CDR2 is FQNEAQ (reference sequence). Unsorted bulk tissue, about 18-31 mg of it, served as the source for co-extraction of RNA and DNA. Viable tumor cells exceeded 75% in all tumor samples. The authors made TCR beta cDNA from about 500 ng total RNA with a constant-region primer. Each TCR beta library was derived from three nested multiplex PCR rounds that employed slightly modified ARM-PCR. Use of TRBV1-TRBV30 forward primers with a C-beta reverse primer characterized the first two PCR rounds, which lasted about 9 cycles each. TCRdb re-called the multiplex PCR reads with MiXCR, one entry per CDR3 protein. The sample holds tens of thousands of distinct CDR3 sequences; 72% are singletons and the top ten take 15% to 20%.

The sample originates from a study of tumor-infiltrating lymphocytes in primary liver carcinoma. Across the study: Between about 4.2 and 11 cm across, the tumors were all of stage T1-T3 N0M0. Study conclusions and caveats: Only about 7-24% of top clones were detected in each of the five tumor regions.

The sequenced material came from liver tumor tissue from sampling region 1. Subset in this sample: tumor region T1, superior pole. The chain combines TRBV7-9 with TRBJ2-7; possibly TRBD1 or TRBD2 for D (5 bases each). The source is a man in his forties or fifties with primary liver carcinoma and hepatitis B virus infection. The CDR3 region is CASIWGKNYEQYF. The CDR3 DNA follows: TGTGCCAGCATCTGGGGGAAGAACTACGAGCAGTACTTC.